The TCR beta chain described here comes from a study of blood T cells in healthy people across ages. Study-wide results and limits: Diversity of TCR beta per million T cells declined in a roughly linear way with age.

Each sample provided at least 5 micrograms of extracted total RNA. About this clonotype itself: Antigen: not known.

CDR1 SGHTA and CDR2 FQGTGA come from the germline V gene. This CDR3 has 15 amino acids. Primed by a sample-barcoded 5' primer and a J-beta primer mix, a second PCR proceeded for roughly 7 to 11 cycles. Every cDNA was tagged by a template-switch adaptor with 12 random nucleotides. Each CDR3 protein is one row after TCRdb ran MiXCR on the 5' RACE reads. Found here are 1 million to 1.2 million distinct CDR3 sequences, 35% to 40% of them singletons; the top ten hold around 13%. This TCR was sampled from a man between 18 and 29 years old in good health. The chain carries TRBV7-3 and TRBJ2-7; 7 bases are shared with TRBD2. The J call is in doubt because the DNA end fits TRBJ2-5 better. Sequencing input: blood. This chain's CDR3 is CASSLTRGGFGTQYF. Written as DNA, the CDR3 is TGTGCCAGCAGCTTAACGCGGGGAGGGTTCGGGACCCAGTACTTC.